This T cell receptor (beta chain) was profiled in a study of early T cells in non-severe SARS-CoV-2 infection. In the study overall: Investigators sequenced bulk RNA drawn from unsorted whole blood, and chains remained unpaired. Study findings and constraints: Comparison of clonotypes with VDJdb favored anti-spike CD8 responses while missing private and CD4 specificities.

As concerns this clonotype: As yet, its antigen is unknown.

This CDR3 has 12 amino acids. Germline V gene lookup returns CDR1 SQVTM and CDR2 ANQGSEA. Trimming took off 5 bases at V and 1 base at J, with 9 bases between the two ends. Unique molecular identifiers (one per individual cDNA molecule) were attached. TCRdb re-called the 5' RACE reads with MiXCR, one entry per CDR3 protein. The repertoire holds roughly 92,000 distinct CDR3 sequences, with about 12% as singletons. The source material was whole blood, sampled at baseline. This clonotype was sampled from an adult who was a healthcare worker with PCR-confirmed SARS-CoV-2 infection or an uninfected control (not recorded which). This rearrangement joins TRBV29-1 to TRBJ2-7; D is undetermined. The CDR3 sequence: CSVLGPSYEQYF. CDR3 nucleotide sequence: TGCAGCGTTCTAGGACCTTCCTACGAGCAGTACTTC.